Given below is one TCR beta chain in context. This record belongs to a study of blood T cells in healthy people across ages. With a J-beta primer mix and a sample-barcoded 5' primer, a second PCR ran about 7 to 11 cycles. MiXCR was run by TCRdb on the 5' RACE reads, yielding one entry per CDR3 protein. The sample includes over 500,000 distinct CDR3 sequences, approximately 52% of them seen just once. The CDR3 runs to 14 residues. V gave up 8 bases and J gave up 1 base, with 11 bases separating them. The V call is TRBV12-3 or TRBV12-4, the J call TRBJ2-2, with D tentatively TRBD1 (5 bases). The sequencing input was blood. This clonotype originated in a woman aged 80 or older in good health. For the CDR3, the DNA is TGTGCCAGCGGCAGGGATGGGAACACCGGGGAGCTGTTTTTT. It is translated as CASGRDGNTGELFF.